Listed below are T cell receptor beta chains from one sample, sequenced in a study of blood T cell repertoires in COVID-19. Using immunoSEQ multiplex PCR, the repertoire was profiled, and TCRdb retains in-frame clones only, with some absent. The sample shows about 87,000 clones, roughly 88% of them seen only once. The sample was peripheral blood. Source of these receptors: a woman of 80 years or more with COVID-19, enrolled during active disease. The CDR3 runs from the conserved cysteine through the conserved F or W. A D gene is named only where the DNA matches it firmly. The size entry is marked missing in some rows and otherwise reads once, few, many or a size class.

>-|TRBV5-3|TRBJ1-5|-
TGTGCCAGAAGCCCGGTGGGGGCCCCCATGTTTCAGCCCCAGCATTTT
CARSPVGAPMFQPQHF
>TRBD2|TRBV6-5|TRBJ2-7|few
TGTGCCAGCAGAGTTCTAGCGGGAGAAATTTACGAGCAGTACTTC
CASRVLAGEIYEQYF
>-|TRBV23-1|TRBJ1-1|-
TGCGCCAGCAGTCGGATTTCTTCCCAGGCGAACACTGAAGCTTTCTTT
CASSRISSQANTEAFF
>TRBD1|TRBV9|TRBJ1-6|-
TGTGCCAGCAGCGCCAGGACAGGGGTGTTTTCACCCCTCCACTTT
CASSARTGVFSPLHF
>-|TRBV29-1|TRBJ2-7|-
TGCAGCGTTGATAGGGGTACAGGGTGGAACGAGCAGTACTTC
CSVDRGTGWNEQYF
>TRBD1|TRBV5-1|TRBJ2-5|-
TGCGCCAGCAGCGCACCGACAGGGCTGGAGACCCAGTACTTC
CASSAPTGLETQYF
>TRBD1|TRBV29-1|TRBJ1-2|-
TGCAGCGTGCCCCGGGACAGCCCTTCTAACTATGGCTACACCTTC
CSVPRDSPSNYGYTF
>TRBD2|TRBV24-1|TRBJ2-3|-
TGTGCCTCCTCCCGGGAGGTGGATACGCAGTATTTT
CASSREVDTQYF
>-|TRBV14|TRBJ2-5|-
TGTGCCAGCAGCCAAGTTTATAACTTACAAGAGACCCAGTACTTC
CASSQVYNLQETQYF
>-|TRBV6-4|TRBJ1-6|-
TGTGCCAGCAGTGATTGGGCTGGAAATTCACCCCTCCACTTT
CASSDWAGNSPLHF
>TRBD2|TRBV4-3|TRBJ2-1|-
TGCGCCAGCAGCCAAGATGTTCCGGGGGGGCCCGACAATGAGCAGTTCTTC
CASSQDVPGGPDNEQFF
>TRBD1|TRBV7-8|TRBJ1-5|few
TGTGCCAGCAGCCCGCGGGACAGGCAGGATCAGCCCCAGCATTTT
CASSPRDRQDQPQHF
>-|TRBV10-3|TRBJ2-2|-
TGTGCCATCAGTGAGGAGGCCGGGGAGCTGTTTTTT
CAISEEAGELFF
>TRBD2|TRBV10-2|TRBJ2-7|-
TGCGCCAGCAGCGCCGGACTAGCGGGAGGAGGAGACGAGCAGTACTTC
CASSAGLAGGGDEQYF
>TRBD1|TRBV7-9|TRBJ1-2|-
TGTGCCAGCAGCGCAAATGACAGGGGTGGCGGCTACACCTTC
CASSANDRGGGYTF
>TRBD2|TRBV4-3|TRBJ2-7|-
TGCGCCAGCAGCCAGAGCGGGGGAACCTCCTACGAGCAGTACTTC
CASSQSGGTSYEQYF
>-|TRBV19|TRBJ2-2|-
TGTGCCAGTAGTACCCCCGCGGGCAGGGGTCGCACCGGGGAGCTGTTTTTT
CASSTPAGRGRTGELFF
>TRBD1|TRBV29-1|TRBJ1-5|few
TGCAGCGTTGCAGGGGGTAGCAATCAGCCCCAGCATTTT
CSVAGGSNQPQHF
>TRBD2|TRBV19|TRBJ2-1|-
TGTGCCAGTAGTCACCGGACTAGTTTTGGTGATGAGCAGTTCTTC
CASSHRTSFGDEQFF
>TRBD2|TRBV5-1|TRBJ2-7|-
TGCGCCAGCAGCATTAGCGGGCTCGGCTACGAGCAGTACTTC
CASSISGLGYEQYF
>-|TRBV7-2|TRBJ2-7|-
TGTGCCAGCAGCATACAGTCGGCGGGGTACGAGCAGTACTTC
CASSIQSAGYEQYF
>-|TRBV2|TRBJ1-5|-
TGTGCCAGCAGTGACAGGGCCCCTCAGCCCCAGCATTTT
CASSDRAPQPQHF
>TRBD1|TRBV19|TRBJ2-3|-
TGTGCCAGTAGTATCGACAGGGGCACAGATACGCAGTATTTT
CASSIDRGTDTQYF
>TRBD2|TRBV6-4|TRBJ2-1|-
TGTGCCAGCAGTCGGACTAGCGGGACTTACAATGAGCAGTTCTTC
CASSRTSGTYNEQFF
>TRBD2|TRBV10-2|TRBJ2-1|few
TGCGCCAGCGGGGGACTAGCGGGATACAATGAGCAGTTCTTC
CASGGLAGYNEQFF
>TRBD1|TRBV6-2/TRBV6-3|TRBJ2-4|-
TGTGCCAGCAGCCACCTGACAGGGGGCGCTGCGGCCAAAAACATTCAGTACTTC
CASSHLTGGAAAKNIQYF
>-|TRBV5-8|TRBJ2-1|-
TGTGCCAGCAGCTCTCGACCCTTCAGGGAGCAGTTCTTC
CASSSRPFREQFF
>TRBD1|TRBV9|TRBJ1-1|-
TGTGCCAGCAGCGTAGTGGCAGGGGGGAACACTGAAGCTTTCTTT
CASSVVAGGNTEAFF
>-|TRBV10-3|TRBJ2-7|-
TGTGCCATCAGGGGGACTCGGGACGGAGAGCAGTACTTC
CAIRGTRDGEQYF
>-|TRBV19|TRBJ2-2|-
TGTGCCAGTAGTTCGGGGTTGACCGGGGAGCTGTTTTTT
CASSSGLTGELFF
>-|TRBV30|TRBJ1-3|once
TGTGCCTGGAACAAAGACACCATATATTTT
CAWNKDTIYF
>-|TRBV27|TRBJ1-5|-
TGTGCCAGCAGACCAGACAGGAATCAGCCCCAGCATTTT
CASRPDRNQPQHF
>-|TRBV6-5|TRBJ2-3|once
TGTGCCAGCTGGGCTACGACCTACACAGATACGCAGTATTTT
CASWATTYTDTQYF
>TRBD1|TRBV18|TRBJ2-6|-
TGTGCCAGCTCACCGACAGGGGGCTCTGGGGCCAACGTCCTGACTTTC
CASSPTGGSGANVLTF
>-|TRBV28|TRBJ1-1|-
TGTGCCAGCAGTTTTGAGGCAGCTGAAGCTTTCTTT
CASSFEAAEAFF
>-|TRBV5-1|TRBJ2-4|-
TGCGCCAGCAGCCACGGGAGTTCCAAAAACATTCAGTACTTC
CASSHGSSKNIQYF
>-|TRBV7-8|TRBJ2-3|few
TGTGCCAGCAGCGGCGGTCTCACTAATACGCAGTATTTT
CASSGGLTNTQYF